This T cell receptor (beta chain) was identified in a study of blood T cell repertoires in COVID-19. Per the original data handling: Estimation of nucleated cell counts was performed using reference gene primer amplification. Sequencing used immunoSEQ multiplex PCR; TCRdb keeps in-frame clones, though not all of them. The V and J calls and the clone size are those of that table, but D and trimming were determined from the DNA. This repertoire shows 250,000 or so clones, just over 85% found once; its top ten account for 3%. Trimming left V 1 base short and J 6 bases short, with 12 bases between. The CDR3 is 13 amino acids. From germline, CDR1 is GTSNPN and CDR2 SVGIG (reference sequence).

The sample taken for sequencing was peripheral blood. The chain joins TRBV30 to TRBJ1-1; TRBD1 might be the D (5 bases). This sequence was found in a woman in her 30s with active or convalescent COVID-19. The CDR3 spells CAWSGTHNPEAFF. CDR3 coding DNA: TGTGCCTGGAGTGGGACACACAATCCTGAAGCTTTCTTT. Complete variable domain (other parts from reference TRBV30 and TRBJ1-1): SQTIHQWPATLVQPVGSPLSLECTVEGTSNPNLYWYRQAAGRGLQLLFYSVGIGQISSEVPQNLSASRPQDRQFILSSKKLLLSDSGFYLCAWSGTHNPEAFFGQGTRLTVV.